These T cell receptor beta chains were read from a single sample in a study of T cells in Graves' hyperthyroidism and ophthalmopathy. TCRdb reanalysed the multiplex PCR reads using MiXCR and keeps one entry per CDR3 protein. The sample consists of 490,000 or so distinct CDR3 sequences, 20% to 25% of them appearing once. The sequencing sample was made of blood. All receptors come from a woman in her 70s with Graves' ophthalmopathy. CDR3s include the opening cysteine and the closing phenylalanine or tryptophan. Each record gives: V gene, D gene, CDR3 length, J gene, clone size, CDR3 protein, CDR3 DNA. D genes are given only for firm matches. For some rows the clone size is stated as once, few or many, or as a class when expanded; others skip it.

V: TRBV6-1; D: TRBD1; length: 15; J: TRBJ2-1; size: many; CDR3: CASSSHRGSYNEQFF; DNA: TGTGCCAGCAGTTCCCACAGGGGTTCCTACAATGAGCAGTTCTTC
V: TRBV5-1; D: .; length: 15; J: TRBJ2-2; size: .; CDR3: CASSSSDSGTGELFF; DNA: TGCGCCAGCAGCTCTTCTGACTCTGGCACCGGGGAGCTGTTTTTT
V: TRBV2; D: TRBD1; length: 13; J: TRBJ1-1; size: many; CDR3: CASLPRGDTEAFF; DNA: TGTGCCAGCCTACCCAGGGGGGACACTGAAGCTTTCTTT
V: TRBV2; D: .; length: 13; J: TRBJ1-5; size: many; CDR3: CASSVGENQPQHF; DNA: TGTGCCAGCAGTGTAGGGGAGAATCAGCCCCAGCATTTT
V: TRBV7-9; D: .; length: 16; J: TRBJ1-5; size: .; CDR3: CASSLVSGLGNQPQHF; DNA: TGTGCCAGCAGCTTAGTTTCAGGGTTGGGCAATCAGCCCCAGCATTTT
V: TRBV12-3/TRBV12-4; D: TRBD2; length: 17; J: TRBJ2-7; size: many; CDR3: CASSSIAGAWMGNEQYF; DNA: TGTGCCAGCAGTTCCATAGCGGGAGCGTGGATGGGCAACGAGCAGTACTTC
V: TRBV6-5; D: .; length: 14; J: TRBJ2-7; size: .; CDR3: CASSFRQEIGEQYF; DNA: TGTGCCAGCAGTTTCCGGCAGGAAATCGGCGAGCAGTACTTC
V: TRBV11-2; D: TRBD2; length: 13; J: TRBJ2-1; size: many; CDR3: CASSLVTSLAQFF; DNA: TGTGCCAGCAGCTTAGTGACTAGCCTCGCGCAGTTCTTC
V: TRBV20-1; D: TRBD1; length: 13; J: TRBJ2-1; size: few; CDR3: CSARGQGVNEQFF; DNA: TGCAGTGCTAGGGGACAGGGGGTCAATGAGCAGTTCTTC
V: TRBV20-1; D: .; length: 13; J: TRBJ1-3; size: .; CDR3: CSAMRPSGNTIYF; DNA: TGCAGTGCTATGAGGCCTTCTGGAAACACCATATATTTT
V: TRBV7-8; D: TRBD1; length: 15; J: TRBJ2-1; size: many; CDR3: CASSLGTGNYNEQFF; DNA: TGTGCCAGCTCCTTAGGGACAGGGAACTACAATGAGCAGTTCTTC
V: TRBV6-2/TRBV6-3; D: TRBD2; length: 14; J: TRBJ2-7; size: few; CDR3: CASTPGLAGGLGDF; DNA: TGTGCCAGCACCCCGGGACTAGCGGGAGGGTTAGGGGACTTC
V: TRBV11-1; D: .; length: 14; J: TRBJ2-3; size: many; CDR3: CASSSTPGTHTQYF; DNA: TGTGCCAGCAGCTCAACTCCCGGGACTCATACGCAGTATTTT
V: TRBV20-1; D: .; length: 13; J: TRBJ1-1; size: many; CDR3: CSGWAGHDTEAFF; DNA: TGCAGTGGGTGGGCAGGGCACGACACTGAAGCTTTCTTT
V: TRBV5-6; D: .; length: 13; J: TRBJ2-5; size: .; CDR3: CASSWGAEETQYF; DNA: TGTGCCAGCAGCTGGGGGGCGGAAGAGACCCAGTACTTC
V: TRBV5-1; D: TRBD1; length: 14; J: TRBJ1-2; size: once; CDR3: CASSPQTGAYGYTF; DNA: TGCGCCAGCAGCCCCCAAACAGGGGCCTATGGCTACACCTTC
V: TRBV3-1; D: TRBD2; length: 13; J: TRBJ2-1; size: many; CDR3: CASSQGLVDEQFF; DNA: TGTGCCAGCAGTCAGGGACTAGTTGATGAGCAGTTCTTC
V: TRBV30; D: .; length: 12; J: TRBJ1-4; size: .; CDR3: CAWSKRGEKLFF; DNA: TGTGCCTGGAGTAAGAGAGGTGAAAAACTGTTTTTT
V: TRBV15; D: .; length: 13; J: TRBJ1-2; size: .; CDR3: CATSREGGYGYTF; DNA: TGTGCCACCAGCAGAGAGGGGGGTTATGGCTACACCTTC
V: TRBV20-1; D: .; length: 15; J: TRBJ2-2; size: few; CDR3: CSARGSPASFGELFF; DNA: TGCAGTGCTAGAGGGTCGCCGGCCTCCTTCGGGGAGCTGTTTTTT
V: TRBV11-2; D: .; length: 15; J: TRBJ1-3; size: .; CDR3: CASSLLADSGNTIYF; DNA: TGTGCCAGCAGCTTGTTAGCGGACTCTGGAAACACCATATATTTT
V: TRBV5-1; D: TRBD2; length: 17; J: TRBJ2-1; size: many; CDR3: CASSGTSGRRSYNEQFF; DNA: TGCGCCAGCAGCGGGACTAGCGGGAGACGTTCCTACAATGAGCAGTTCTTC
V: TRBV3-1; D: TRBD2; length: 16; J: TRBJ2-7; size: .; CDR3: CASSQVVLAGGVEQYF; DNA: TGTGCCAGCAGCCAAGTAGTCCTAGCGGGTGGTGTCGAGCAGTACTTC
V: TRBV5-5; D: .; length: 14; J: TRBJ1-1; size: few; CDR3: CASIWIGRNTEAFF; DNA: TGTGCCAGCATTTGGATCGGCAGGAACACTGAAGCTTTCTTT
V: TRBV12-3/TRBV12-4; D: TRBD2; length: 12; J: TRBJ2-1; size: .; CDR3: CASSLTREVGFF; DNA: TGTGCCAGCAGTTTAACACGGGAGGTTGGGTTCTTC
V: TRBV19; D: .; length: 18; J: TRBJ2-3; size: once; CDR3: CASSIAAGSASSTDTQYF; DNA: TGTGCCAGTAGTATAGCGGCAGGTTCAGCTAGTAGCACAGATACGCAGTATTTT